The 21 T cell receptor beta chains given below trace back to one sample, sequenced in a study of regulatory T cells in long-lasting Graves disease. Indicated time point: newly diagnosed GD, antithyroid drugs for less than 3 months. TCR sequences were obtained from RNA taken from PBMCs. For TCR beta, libraries came from iRepertoire HTBI primers and Arm-PCR of CDR3 regions. Each CDR3 protein gets one entry after TCRdb re-called the multiplex PCR reads with MiXCR. The sample shows roughly 510,000 distinct CDR3 sequences, about 16% of them seen only once. This sample also appeared in a second study, on T cells in Graves' hyperthyroidism and ophthalmopathy.

Sequenced material: peripheral blood mononuclear cells (PBMCs), taken at new diagnosis, from a patient treated with antithyroid drugs. These receptor sequences come from a man between 18 and 29 years old with Graves disease.

This rearrangement joins TRBV20-1 to TRBJ2-7, with 8 bases identical to TRBD1. The germline gives CDR1 DFQATT, CDR2 SNEGSKA (reference sequence). The CDR3 covers 14 residues. The V gene end was trimmed by 1 base and the J gene end by 0 bases; junction bases not matched to a gene: 2. The CDR3 sequence: CSARARGRSYEQYF. The CDR3 DNA reads as TGCAGTGCTAGAGCCAGGGGGCGCTCCTACGAGCAGTACTTC.

V usage is TRBV15 and J usage is TRBJ1-1; no clear D gene. Germline V CDR1 and CDR2: LNHNV, YYDKDF (reference sequence). The CDR3 totals 15 residues. The V and J ends lost 0 bases and 1 base respectively, with 9 bases between them. The DNA of the CDR3 is TGTGCCACCAGCAGAGATCTGGGGAAGAACACTGAAGCTTTCTTT. As protein: CATSRDLGKNTEAFF.

In its sample, this clonotype was seen many times. V usage is TRBV28 and J usage is TRBJ2-7, with 12 bases matching TRBD2. Germline lookup yields CDR1 MDHEN and CDR2 SYDVKM. V dropped 4 bases and J dropped 4; count of bases not matched to a gene: 14. The CDR3 totals 18 residues. The CDR3 DNA is TGTGCCAGCAGTTCGCAGGGGCAGACTAGCGGGAGTTTGTACGAGCAGTACTTC. Residues: CASSSQGQTSGSLYEQYF.

Ten or more counts support this clonotype. The chain joins TRBV7-9 to TRBJ2-5, with D possibly being TRBD2 (5 bases). The CDR3 consists of 12 residues. The germline V and J ends were trimmed by 5 bases and 7 bases, with 11 bases remaining between them. In germline, CDR1 is SEHNR, CDR2 FQNEAQ (reference sequence). The CDR3 sequence is CASSPDLGTQYF. The DNA of the CDR3 is TGTGCCAGCAGCCCGGACTTGGGGACCCAGTACTTC.

A word on this clonotype: A clone one base away is much larger, so this may be a read error. V and J are TRBV6-2 or TRBV6-3 and TRBJ1-1, with D unresolved. Between the trimmed V and J ends, which lost 6 bases and 3 bases, there was a span of 17 bases. Germline CDR1 and CDR2: MNHEY and SVGEGT. The CDR3 contains 15 residues. The CDR3, as DNA: TGTGCCAGCAGAACATGGACGGGAGACGACACTGAAGCTTTCTTT. Protein: CASRTWTGDDTEAFF.

This clonotype has more than one count but fewer than ten. CDR3 protein: CASSPEYSDTEAFF. The CDR3 region has the DNA TGTGCCAGCAGTCCAGAGTACAGTGACACTGAAGCTTTCTTT. The chain combines TRBV6-1 with TRBJ1-1; D call uncertain. This CDR3 has 14 residues. V was shortened by 5 bases and J by 3 bases, with 13 bases between the two germline ends. From germline, CDR1 is MNHNS and CDR2 SASEGT.

With respect to this clonotype: A much larger clonotype is one base distant, so this may be a read error. The chain has TRBV5-1 and TRBJ1-1; 7 nucleotides line up with TRBD1. CDR1 is SGHRS and CDR2 is YFSETQ in the germline V gene. This CDR3 comprises 16 residues. CDR3 amino acids: CASTHSEYRGDTEALF. For the CDR3, the DNA is TGCGCCAGCACTCACTCCGAATACAGGGGAGACACTGAAGCTCTCTTT.

This clonotype was detected many times. The V gene is TRBV12-3 or TRBV12-4, the J gene TRBJ2-2, with D perhaps matching TRBD2 (6 bases). This CDR3 has 14 residues. The V end was cut by 6 bases, the J end by 2 bases, with 10 bases between. The CDR3: CASRPGTNTGELFF. The CDR3 bases are TGTGCCAGCAGGCCCGGGACTAACACCGGGGAGCTGTTTTTT.

At least ten counts were recorded for this clonotype. This sequence joins TRBV12-3 or TRBV12-4 and TRBJ1-3; D remains ambiguous. Trimming left V 5 bases short and J 4 bases short, with 3 bases between. This CDR3 region has 11 residues. This CDR3 is CASSRGNTIYF. The DNA of the CDR3 is TGTGCCAGCAGTCGGGGAAACACCATATATTTT.

This clonotype was observed at least ten times. The rearrangement joins TRBV28 to TRBJ2-1, with 12 bases identical to TRBD2. The ends lost 5 bases at V and 9 bases at J; junction bases unmatched: 8. Germline loops: CDR1 MDHEN, CDR2 SYDVKM. The CDR3 is made up of 15 amino acids. CDR3 protein: CASSRLAGDPGEQFF. CDR3 DNA: TGTGCCAGCAGTAGACTAGCGGGAGACCCGGGTGAGCAGTTCTTC.

This clonotype was counted only a few times. The chain links TRBV6-2 or TRBV6-3 to TRBJ2-1, with D tentatively TRBD1 (5 bases). This CDR3 has 14 residues. The V gene's germline CDR1 is MNHEY and CDR2 SVGEGT. V was trimmed by 5 bases and J by 1 base, leaving 9 bases between them. CDR3 sequence reads: CASSGSGSYNEQFF. CDR3 in DNA: TGTGCCAGCAGTGGGTCAGGGTCCTACAATGAGCAGTTCTTC.

The sample holds many counts of this clonotype. The V gene is TRBV3-1, the J gene TRBJ2-7; 8 bases align to TRBD1. The germline CDR1 and CDR2 sequences are LGHDT and YNNKEL (reference sequence). This CDR3 has 14 amino acids. Trimming took 7 bases from V and 2 from J; bases not matched to a gene: 7. The CDR3 sequence: CASTQGAGPYEQYF. As DNA, the CDR3 is TGTGCCAGCACCCAGGGGGCCGGACCCTACGAGCAGTACTTC.

Points on this clonotype: This probably arose from a read error, given a far larger clone one base away. The chain uses TRBV2 and TRBJ2-1; perhaps TRBD2 as D (6 bases). Trimming pared 5 bases from V and 6 bases from J, leaving 14 bases between. Germline-derived CDR1 and CDR2 are SNHLY and FYNNEI. This CDR3 contains 14 residues. The DNA of the CDR3 is TGTGCCAGCAGTAGACTAGTACGGGGCAATGAGCAGTTCTTC. Protein product: CASSRLVRGNEQFF.

The rearrangement uses TRBV14 and TRBJ1-1; D is ambiguous. The V gene's germline CDR1 is SGHDN and CDR2 FVKESK. This CDR3 region has 15 residues. With 2 bases removed from V and 0 bases from J, the gap between germline ends came to 10 bases. CDR3 nucleotide sequence: TGTGCCAGCAGCCAATCAGCAGGTCTGAACACTGAAGCTTTCTTT. The encoded protein is CASSQSAGLNTEAFF.

This clonotype was detected ten times or more. The chain couples TRBV28 to TRBJ1-5; a possible D gene is TRBD1 (5 bases). Germline CDR1 reads MDHEN; CDR2 reads SYDVKM. The CDR3 is 19 amino acids. V was shortened by 2 bases and J by 1 base, with 21 bases between the two germline ends. CDR3 in DNA: TGTGCCAGCAGTTTAGTTGGGACCCGGACCACGGGGAGCAATCAGCCCCAGCATTTT. Amino acids: CASSLVGTRTTGSNQPQHF. The full variable domain, rest sourced from reference TRBV28 and TRBJ1-5, is DVKVTQSSRYLVKRTGEKVFLECVQDMDHENMFWYRQDPGLGLRLIYFSYDVKMKEKGDIPEGYSVSREKKERFSLILESASTNQTSMYLCASSLVGTRTTGSNQPQHFGDGTRLSIL.

The chain couples TRBV4-1 to TRBJ2-2; no clear D gene. Germline V CDR1 and CDR2: MGHRA, YSYEKL. This CDR3 is 15 amino acids long. Trimming removed 1 base from V and 4 bases from J, with 10 bases in between. In DNA form, the CDR3 reads TGCGCCAGCAGCCAAGTCGAACGGGTCACCGGGGAGCTGTTTTTT. It is translated as CASSQVERVTGELFF.

The chain recombines TRBV12-3 or TRBV12-4 with TRBJ2-7; TRBD2 is a possible D gene (6 bases). The ends were cut back, 8 bases at V and 6 bases at J, with 17 bases in the middle. The CDR3 extends over 13 amino acids. CDR3: CASPGLRGGEQYF. The CDR3 DNA reads as TGTGCCAGCCCGGGACTCCGTGGCGGCGAGCAGTACTTC.

This clonotype was seen ten or more times. The V gene is TRBV18, the J gene TRBJ2-3; D ambiguous. With 3 bases removed from V and 1 base from J, the gap between germline ends came to 11 bases. Germline lookup yields CDR1 KGHSH and CDR2 LQKENI. The CDR3 has 15 residues. In nucleotides, the CDR3 is TGTGCCAGCTCACCGCCGGGCCTACGCACAGATACGCAGTATTTT. Translating it yields CASSPPGLRTDTQYF.

The J gene is TRBJ2-1, the V gene TRBV19; perhaps TRBD2 as D (5 bases). The germline V gene has CDR1 LNHDA and CDR2 SQIVND (reference sequence). This CDR3 region has 15 residues. With 0 bases removed from V and 2 bases from J, the gap between germline ends came to 8 bases. The CDR3 nucleotides are TGTGCCAGTAGTATAGATACGGGAACCTACAATGAGCAGTTCTTC. Amino acids: CASSIDTGTYNEQFF.

This clonotype was counted a few times. The chain links TRBV10-2 to TRBJ1-1; tentatively, D is TRBD1 (6 bases). The CDR3 sequence is 14 residues long. CDR1 is WSHSY, CDR2 SAAADI, per germline. V shed 8 bases and J shed 3 bases, with 16 bases lying between them. CDR3 amino acids: CASAPDRQDTEAFF. The CDR3 coding sequence is TGCGCCAGCGCCCCAGACAGGCAGGACACTGAAGCTTTCTTT.

This clonotype was seen a handful of times. This chain joins TRBV9 and TRBJ2-7; D gene uncertain. The CDR3 sequence is 14 residues long. The V gene lost 0 bases and the J gene lost 2 bases, with 9 bases spanning the gap. CDR1 and CDR2 (germline): SGDLS, YYNGEE. CDR3 coding DNA: TGTGCCAGCAGCGTAGACATGGGGACCTACGAGCAGTACTTC. It yields the protein CASSVDMGTYEQYF.